This TCR beta chain was captured by sequencing in a study of blood T cell repertoires in COVID-19. Study in general: Sources were T cells, B-cell-depleted T cells, or PBMCs; the material itself was cDNA or gDNA.

Germline CDR1 and CDR2: LGHNA and YNFKEQ. The CDR3 extends over 14 amino acids. V was clipped by 3 bases and J by 3 bases, with 12 bases between them. Everyone who took part was about 18 to 90 years old, and they came from about 23 US areas. Participants' own reports of clinical history determined their cohort assignment. In the original workflow: Researchers report that nucleated cell counts were estimated from reference gene primer amplification. Measured with immunoSEQ multiplex PCR; TCRdb has only the in-frame clones, and not every one. The DNA was the basis for D and trimming; V, J and clone size are from that table. This table holds about 300,000 clones, 85% found once.

What was sequenced was PBMCs or T cells enriched from blood (not recorded which). This receptor was obtained from a woman in her 50s who had recovered from COVID-19. The chain joins TRBV4-2 to TRBJ2-7, with a weak D call TRBD2 (6 bases). The CDR3 is CASSQGTPVYEQYF. In DNA form, the CDR3 reads TGTGCCAGCAGCCAGGGGACTCCGGTCTACGAGCAGTACTTC.